This TCR beta chain was sequenced for a study of blood T cell repertoires in COVID-19. Study information: Italy, Spain and the United States were the sources of the convalescent and acute COVID-19 samples.

TCRdb's table, derived via immunoSEQ multiplex PCR, lists solely in-frame clones and lacks some. The sample has about 210,000 clones; 80% to 90% are singletons. CDR3 length: 14 amino acids. Unmatched junction bases numbered 3, after V lost 0 bases and J lost 6 bases. CDR1 SGHRS and CDR2 YFSETQ come from the germline V gene. V is TRBV5-1 and J is TRBJ2-4; 7 nucleotides agree with TRBD1. The source is a woman in her 50s with active or convalescent COVID-19. Material for sequencing was peripheral blood. As DNA, the CDR3 is TGCGCCAGCAGCTTGGTGCCAGGGGGAAACATTCAGTACTTC. It codes for CASSLVPGGNIQYF.